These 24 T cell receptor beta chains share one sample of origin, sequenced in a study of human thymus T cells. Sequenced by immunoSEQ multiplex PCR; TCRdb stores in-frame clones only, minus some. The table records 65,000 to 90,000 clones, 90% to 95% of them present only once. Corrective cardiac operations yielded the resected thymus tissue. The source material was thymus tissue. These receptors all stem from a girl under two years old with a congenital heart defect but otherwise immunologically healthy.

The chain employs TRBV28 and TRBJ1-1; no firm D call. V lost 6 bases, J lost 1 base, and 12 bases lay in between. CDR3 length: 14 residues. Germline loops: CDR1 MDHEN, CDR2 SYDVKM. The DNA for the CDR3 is TGTGCCAGCAGCTCAACGTCGGGGAACACTGAAGCTTTCTTT. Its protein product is CASSSTSGNTEAFF.

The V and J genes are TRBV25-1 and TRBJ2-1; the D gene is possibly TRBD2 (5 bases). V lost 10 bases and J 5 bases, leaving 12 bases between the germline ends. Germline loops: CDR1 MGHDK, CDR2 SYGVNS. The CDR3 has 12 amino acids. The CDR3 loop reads CATGAENNEQFF. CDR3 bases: TGTGCCACCGGAGCGGAAAACAATGAGCAGTTCTTC.

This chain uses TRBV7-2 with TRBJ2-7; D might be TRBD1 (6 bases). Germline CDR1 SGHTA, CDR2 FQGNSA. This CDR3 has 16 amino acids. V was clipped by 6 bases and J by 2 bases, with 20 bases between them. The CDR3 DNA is TGTGCCAGCAGAAAACCCGAGGGCAGGGGTGCCTACGAGCAGTACTTC. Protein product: CASRKPEGRGAYEQYF.

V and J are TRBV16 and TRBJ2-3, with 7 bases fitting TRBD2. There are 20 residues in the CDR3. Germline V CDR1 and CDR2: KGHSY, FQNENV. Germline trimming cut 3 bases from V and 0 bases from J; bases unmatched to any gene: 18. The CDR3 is CASSHGEGRIWGESTDTQYF. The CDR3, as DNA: TGTGCCAGCAGCCACGGGGAGGGTAGGATCTGGGGGGAGAGCACAGATACGCAGTATTTT.

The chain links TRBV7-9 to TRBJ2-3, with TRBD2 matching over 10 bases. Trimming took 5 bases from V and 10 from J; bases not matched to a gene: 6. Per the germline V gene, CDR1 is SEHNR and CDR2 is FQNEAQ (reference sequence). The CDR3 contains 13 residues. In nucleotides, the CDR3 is TGTGCCAGCAGCCCCCTAGCGGGAGAGGCGCAGTATTTT. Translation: CASSPLAGEAQYF.

Here the CDR3 DNA reads TGTGCCAGCAGGGGGCACTACGAGCAGTACTTC. Translation gives CASRGHYEQYF. The chain links TRBV6-1 to TRBJ2-7, with D perhaps matching TRBD1 (5 bases). With 6 bases removed from V and 3 bases from J, the gap between germline ends came to 6 bases. The CDR3 is 11 residues long. The germline V gene has CDR1 MNHNS and CDR2 SASEGT.

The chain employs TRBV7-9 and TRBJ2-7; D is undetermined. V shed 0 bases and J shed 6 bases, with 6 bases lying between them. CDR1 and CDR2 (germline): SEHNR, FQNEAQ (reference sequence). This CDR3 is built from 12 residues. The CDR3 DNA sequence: TGTGCCAGCAGCTTAGCGGACCGCGAGCAGTACTTC. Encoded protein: CASSLADREQYF.

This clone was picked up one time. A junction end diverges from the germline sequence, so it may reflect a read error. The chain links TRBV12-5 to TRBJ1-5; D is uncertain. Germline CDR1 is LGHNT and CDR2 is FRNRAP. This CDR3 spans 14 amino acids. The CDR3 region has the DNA TGTGCTAGTGGTTTGACGAATAGCAATCGGCCCCAGCATTTT. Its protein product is CASGLTNSNRPQHF.

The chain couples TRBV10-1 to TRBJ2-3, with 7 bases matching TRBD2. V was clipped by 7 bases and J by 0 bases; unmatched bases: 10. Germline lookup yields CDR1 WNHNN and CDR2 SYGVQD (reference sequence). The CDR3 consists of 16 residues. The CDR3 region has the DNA TGCGCCAGCACCGATTCGAGCGGGACTAGCACAGATACGCAGTATTTT. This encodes CASTDSSGTSTDTQYF.

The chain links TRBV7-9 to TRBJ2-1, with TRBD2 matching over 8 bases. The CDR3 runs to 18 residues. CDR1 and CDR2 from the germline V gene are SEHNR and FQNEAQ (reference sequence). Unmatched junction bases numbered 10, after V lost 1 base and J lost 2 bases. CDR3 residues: CASSLVGSGKNTYNEQFF. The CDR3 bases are TGTGCCAGCAGCTTAGTGGGTAGCGGGAAAAATACCTACAATGAGCAGTTCTTC.

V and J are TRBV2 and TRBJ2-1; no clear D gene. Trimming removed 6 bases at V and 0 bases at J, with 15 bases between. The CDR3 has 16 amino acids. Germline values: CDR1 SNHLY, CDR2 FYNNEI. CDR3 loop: CASRPPIGPSYNEQFF. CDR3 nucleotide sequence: TGTGCCAGCAGGCCACCCATCGGGCCCTCCTACAATGAGCAGTTCTTC.

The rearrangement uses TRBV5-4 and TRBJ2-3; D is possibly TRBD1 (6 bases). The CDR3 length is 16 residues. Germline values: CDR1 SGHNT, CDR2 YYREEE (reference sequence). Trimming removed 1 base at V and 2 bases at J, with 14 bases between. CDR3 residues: CASSLSGERNTDTQYF. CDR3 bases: TGTGCCAGCAGCTTGTCAGGGGAGAGGAACACAGATACGCAGTATTTT.

The CDR3, as DNA: TGTGCCAGCAGTGCCCCAACTAGCGGGAGCGGGAATGAGCAGTTCTTC. It translates to CASSAPTSGSGNEQFF. The chain is built from TRBV25-1 and TRBJ2-1, with TRBD2 identical over 11 bases. Germline V CDR1 and CDR2: MGHDK, SYGVNS. CDR3 length: 16 amino acids. With 4 bases clipped from V and 7 bases from J, the junction kept 9 bases outside the gene matches.

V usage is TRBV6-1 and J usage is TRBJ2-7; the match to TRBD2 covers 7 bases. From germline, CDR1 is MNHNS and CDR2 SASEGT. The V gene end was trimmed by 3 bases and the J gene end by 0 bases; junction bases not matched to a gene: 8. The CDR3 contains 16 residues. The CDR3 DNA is TGTGCCAGCAGTGACCCCGGGAGGCCGAGCTCCTACGAGCAGTACTTC. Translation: CASSDPGRPSSYEQYF.

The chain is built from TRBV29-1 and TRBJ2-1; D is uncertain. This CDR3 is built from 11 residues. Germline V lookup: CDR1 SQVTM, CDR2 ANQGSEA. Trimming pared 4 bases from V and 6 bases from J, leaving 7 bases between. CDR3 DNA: TGCAGCGTTGTCTCTAGCAATGAGCAGTTCTTC. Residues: CSVVSSNEQFF.

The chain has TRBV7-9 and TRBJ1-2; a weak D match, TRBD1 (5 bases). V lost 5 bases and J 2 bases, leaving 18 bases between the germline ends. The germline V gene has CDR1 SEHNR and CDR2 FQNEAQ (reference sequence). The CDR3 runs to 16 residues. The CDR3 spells CASSDLRRRANYGYTF. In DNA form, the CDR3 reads TGTGCCAGCAGCGACTTACGTCGCAGGGCCAACTATGGCTACACCTTC.

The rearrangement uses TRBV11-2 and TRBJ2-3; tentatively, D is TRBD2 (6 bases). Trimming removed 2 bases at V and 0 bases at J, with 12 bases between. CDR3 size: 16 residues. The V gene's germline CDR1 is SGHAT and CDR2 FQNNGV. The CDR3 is CASSLNTRGSTDTQYF. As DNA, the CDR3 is TGTGCCAGCAGCTTAAATACGCGGGGTAGCACAGATACGCAGTATTTT. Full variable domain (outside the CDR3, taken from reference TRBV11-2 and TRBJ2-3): EAGVAQSPRYKIIEKRQSVAFWCNPISGHATLYWYQQILGQGPKLLIQFQNNGVVDDSQLPKDRFSAERLKGVDSTLKIQPAKLEDSAVYLCASSLNTRGSTDTQYFGPGTRLTVL.

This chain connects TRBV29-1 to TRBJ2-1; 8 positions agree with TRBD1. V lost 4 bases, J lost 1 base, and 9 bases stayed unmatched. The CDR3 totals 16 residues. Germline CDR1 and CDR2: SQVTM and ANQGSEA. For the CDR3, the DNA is TGCAGCGTTGTCCGCGGCAGGGGGCGGTCCTACAATGAGCAGTTCTTC. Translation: CSVVRGRGRSYNEQFF.

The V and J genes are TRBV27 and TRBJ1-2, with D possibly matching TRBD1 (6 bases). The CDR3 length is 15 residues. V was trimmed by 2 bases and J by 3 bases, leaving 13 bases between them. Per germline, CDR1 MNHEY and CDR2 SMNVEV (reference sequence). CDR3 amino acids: CASSLGRGRDYGYTF. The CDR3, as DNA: TGTGCCAGCAGTTTAGGACGGGGGCGCGACTATGGCTACACCTTC.

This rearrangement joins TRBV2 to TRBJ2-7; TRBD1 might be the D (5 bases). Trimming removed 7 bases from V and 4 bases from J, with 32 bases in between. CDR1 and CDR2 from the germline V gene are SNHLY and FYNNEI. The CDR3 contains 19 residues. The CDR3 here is CASTDPGFPASRKGYEQYF. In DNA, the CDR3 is TGTGCCAGCACCGACCCAGGGTTCCCAGCGAGCCGCAAAGGGTACGAGCAGTACTTC.

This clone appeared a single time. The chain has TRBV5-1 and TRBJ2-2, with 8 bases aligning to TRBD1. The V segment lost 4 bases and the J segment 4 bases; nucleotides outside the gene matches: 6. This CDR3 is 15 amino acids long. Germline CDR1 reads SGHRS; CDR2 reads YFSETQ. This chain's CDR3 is CASSLDRAGTGELFF. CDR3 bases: TGCGCCAGCAGCCTGGACAGGGCGGGCACCGGGGAGCTGTTTTTT.

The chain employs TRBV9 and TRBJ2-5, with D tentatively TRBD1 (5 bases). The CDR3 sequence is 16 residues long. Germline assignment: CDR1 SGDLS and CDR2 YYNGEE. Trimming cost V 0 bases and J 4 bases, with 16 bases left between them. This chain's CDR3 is CASSVGAGSGPETQYF. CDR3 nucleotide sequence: TGTGCCAGCAGCGTAGGCGCCGGGTCAGGGCCAGAGACCCAGTACTTC. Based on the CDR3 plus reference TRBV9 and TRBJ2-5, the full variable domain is DSGVTQTPKHLITATGQRVTLRCSPRSGDLSVYWYQQSLDQGLQFLIQYYNGEERAKGNILERFSAQQFPDLHSELNLSSLELGDSALYFCASSVGAGSGPETQYFGPGTRLLVL.

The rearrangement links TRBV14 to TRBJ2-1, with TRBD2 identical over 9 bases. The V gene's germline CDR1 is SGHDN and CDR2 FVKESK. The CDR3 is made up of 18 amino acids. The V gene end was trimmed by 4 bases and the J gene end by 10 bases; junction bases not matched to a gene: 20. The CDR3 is CASSLFLPTSGVLAEQFF. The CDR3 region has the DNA TGTGCCAGCAGCCTCTTCCTCCCGACTAGCGGAGTGTTGGCGGAGCAGTTCTTC.

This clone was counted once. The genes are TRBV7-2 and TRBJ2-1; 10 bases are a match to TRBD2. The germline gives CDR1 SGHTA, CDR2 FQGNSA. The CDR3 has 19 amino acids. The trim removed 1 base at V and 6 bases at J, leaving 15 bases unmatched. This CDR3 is CASSLVGASGSASSNEQFF. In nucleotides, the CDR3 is TGTGCCAGCAGCTTAGTCGGGGCTAGCGGGAGCGCCTCTTCCAATGAGCAGTTCTTC. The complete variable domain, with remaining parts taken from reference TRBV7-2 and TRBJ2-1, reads GAGVSQSPSNKVTEKGKDVELRCDPISGHTALYWYRQSLGQGLEFLIYFQGNSAPDKSGLPSDRFSAERTGGSVSTLTIQRTQQEDSAVYLCASSLVGASGSASSNEQFFGPGTRLTVL.